Sequencing of this T cell receptor (beta chain) was carried out in a study of molecular identifiers for immune sequencing clone quantification. Concerning this clonotype: Its antigen remains unknown.

The length of the CDR3 is 17 residues. From germline, CDR1 is SNHLY and CDR2 FYNNEI. V was pared by 2 bases and J by 1 base, with 17 bases between. Previously described methods and listed TCR primers were used for bulk TCR libraries. MiXCR, applied by TCRdb to the PCR reads, yields one record per CDR3 protein. The sample has approximately 590,000 distinct CDR3 sequences, 25% seen once; the top ten hold 0.75% to 0.8%. Libraries used roughly 18,000 to 1,000,000 sorted naive CD8 T cells and 10%, 30% or 50% RNA input. Naive CD8 T cells were picked out by sorting for CD8+CD4-CCR7+CD45RA+. Study-wide results and limits: Highly expanded clone sizes could be underestimated through barcode sharing by identical TCR molecules.

The chain couples TRBV2 to TRBJ1-2; no clear D. The TCR sequence derives from a human donor in good health. Some libraries in this study had Jurkat cell RNA spiked in. The sample was naive CD8+ T cells from blood, with Jurkat cell RNA spiked in. The subset here: FACS-sorted CD8+CD4-CCR7+CD45RA+ naive T cells. CDR3 protein: CASSETYSPSYNYGYTF. In nucleotides, the CDR3 is TGTGCCAGCAGTGAAACCTACAGCCCCTCCTATAACTATGGCTACACCTTC.